The source of this T cell receptor beta chain is a study of STAT3 mutations in large granular lymphocyte leukemia (dated 2019 in TCRdb). At the level of the whole study: About half of the T-LGLL patients who underwent longitudinal sequencing carried canonical activating STAT3 mutations. Over half of the T-LGLL patients were given one or more immunosuppressive therapy regimens, and roughly 37% of the treated patients had a hematologic response. To reconstruct clonal hierarchy and dynamics, serial deep sequencing of TCRbeta CDR3 and STAT3 was performed in patients with T-cell large granular lymphocyte leukemia. From an initial cohort of 200 to 250 LGL patients, eighteen representative T-LGLL cases were chosen for longitudinal sequencing of TCRbeta and STAT3. A couple of patients with natural killer LGL leukemia were also sequenced longitudinally as controls within the study. Patients were sequenced at around 4 time points on average, with the number of samplings per patient ranging from 2 to 8. The paper as a whole reports these results and caveats: Dominant TCR clone burden was found to exceed STAT3 mutant burden in several patients, suggesting that STAT3 mutation arose secondarily within a pre-expanded clone. The linking of therapy response to changes in TCR clonal burden was complicated by variable intervals between samplings and differing treatment regimens. TCR clonotype switching after therapy was seen in about 35% of the 18 patients, with all newly emerging clones being STAT3 wild type. Persisting codominant clonotypes in some patients meant a small but highly pathogenic clone may have been missed. At least one immunodominant TCRbeta clonotype was present in every T-LGLL patient, and multiple immunodominant subclonotypes appeared in about half of the T-LGLL patients. Because no samples were available when a clone first appeared, clonal expansion was inferred from samplings taken at other points.

The germline V gene (reference sequence) provides CDR1 MNHNY and CDR2 SVGAGI. The CDR3 has 14 amino acids, counting the end cysteine and phenylalanine. In the case of this clone: Its antigen remains unidentified. The limits of the CDR3 on the DNA are not certain, so only TCRdb's listed CDR3 is given.

TCRbeta libraries were sequenced on an Illumina MiSeq, and an average of about 41,000 productive templates per sample was obtained. The immunoSEQ assay, which uses multiplex PCR amplification, was used to generate TCRbeta CDR3 libraries. Turning to the authors' computational methods: Repertoire diversity was computed as previously defined, with values near 0 indicating extremely monoclonal samples. TCRdb obtained this table from immuneACCESS and retained in-frame rearrangements with V and J assigned. These tables miss some clones; where compared with another copy, unresolved V genes account for less than half of the shortfall, and the remainder is unexplained. The D gene and trimming were derived from the DNA, and the V and J assignments and clone size from that table. The sample yields some 37,000 clones; 70% to 90% were counted once. The top ten constitute under 0.55% of the sample. The same DNA, extracted from blood mononuclear cells, served for both TCR sequencing and STAT3 sequencing.

This clonotype was obtained from a human donor with T large granular lymphocyte leukemia. Some clones in this sample may be carry-over from other donors' samples. This chain joins TRBV6-6 to TRBJ2-5; the table assigns TRBD1, which was not confirmed against the DNA. The sequencing sample was made of PBMCs. The CDR3 amino acid sequence is: CASSSSTGQETQYF.